This entry lists 5 T cell receptor beta chains sequenced from one sample in a study of patients and donors after allogeneic stem cell transplantation. From the RT-PCR reads, TCRdb called clonotypes with MiXCR, one entry per CDR3 protein. The table lists about a million distinct CDR3 sequences, more than 15% of them singletons. The specimen sequenced was blood, either unsorted or a sorted T cell fraction (not recorded which). The receptor set was obtained from a human donor who was either an allogeneic HSCT recipient or a stem cell or donor lymphocyte infusion donor (not recorded which). It is not recorded whose cells these are; they may come from a transplant donor.

CDR3 residues: CASSEQGLETQYF. In DNA, the CDR3 is TGTGCCAGCAGTGAGCAGGGTTTGGAGACCCAGTACTTC. The chain uses TRBV12-3 or TRBV12-4 and TRBJ2-5, with D possibly matching TRBD1 (5 bases). Trimming left V 5 bases short and J 5 bases short, with 12 bases between. The CDR3 covers 13 residues.

This clonotype was found a few times. The chain is built from TRBV6-1 and TRBJ2-1, with TRBD1 matching 7 bases. This CDR3 is 13 amino acids long. The germline V gene encodes CDR1 MNHNS and CDR2 SASEGT. Trimming at V came to 7 bases and at J to 0 bases, leaving 0 bases not matched to a gene. CDR3 loop: CASNRGSYNEQFF. The CDR3 coding sequence is TGTGCCAGCAACAGGGGCTCCTACAATGAGCAGTTCTTC.

This clonotype has a handful of counts. V gene TRBV7-9 combines with J gene TRBJ1-6; D might be TRBD1 (5 bases). V shed 6 bases and J shed 6 bases, with 21 bases lying between them. CDR1 is SEHNR and CDR2 is FQNEAQ in the germline V gene (reference sequence). This CDR3 contains 17 residues. The CDR3 region has the DNA TGTGCCAGCAGGGTAGAAGGGACCGCCCTTTTTAATTCACCCCTCCACTTT. Encoded protein: CASRVEGTALFNSPLHF. Together with reference TRBV7-9 and TRBJ1-6, the CDR3 gives the full variable domain: DTGVSQNPRHKITKRGQNVTFRCDPISEHNRLYWYRQTLGQGPEFLTYFQNEAQLEKSRLLSDRFSAERPKGSFSTLEIQRTEQGDSAMYLCASRVEGTALFNSPLHFGNGTRLTVT.

The rearrangement joins TRBV20-1 to TRBJ2-3; 7 positions match TRBD2. Germline values: CDR1 DFQATT, CDR2 SNEGSKA (reference sequence). With V trimmed by 5 bases and J by 4 bases, 9 bases remained unmatched. The CDR3 loop spans 14 amino acids. The CDR3 loop reads CSARLAVGPDTQYF. In DNA form, the CDR3 reads TGCAGTGCTCGACTAGCCGTAGGCCCAGATACGCAGTATTTT.

This clonotype was seen only a few times. This rearrangement joins TRBV15 to TRBJ1-4; the D gene is possibly TRBD1 (6 bases). The germline V gene has CDR1 LNHNV and CDR2 YYDKDF (reference sequence). Trimming cost V 1 base and J 5 bases, with 17 bases left between them. The CDR3 runs to 17 residues. The chain's CDR3 is CATSRVRPGASNEKLFF. The CDR3 DNA follows: TGTGCCACCAGCAGAGTCAGACCGGGGGCCTCGAATGAAAAACTGTTTTTT.